The rows below give T cell receptor beta chains drawn from one sample of a study of T cell repertoires in cytomegalovirus infection. TCRdb ran MiXCR on the reads and lists one entry per CDR3 protein. The sample holds some 400,000 distinct CDR3 sequences, 15% to 20% seen once. The specimen sequenced was PBMCs. The receptor set was obtained from a human donor in good health (CMV status not recorded). Some clones in this sample may be carry-over from other donors' samples. Both conserved end residues are part of each CDR3. The order of the fields is clone size, V gene, J gene, D gene, CDR3 DNA, CDR3 protein. A D gene is named only where the DNA matches it firmly. The size entry is marked missing in some rows and otherwise reads once, few, many or a size class.

clone size: -; V gene: TRBV2; J gene: TRBJ1-4; D gene: -; CDR3 DNA: TGTGCCAGCACATCCGGAACTAATGAAAAACTGTTTTTT; CDR3 protein: CASTSGTNEKLFF
clone size: many; V gene: TRBV6-1; J gene: TRBJ1-1; D gene: -; CDR3 DNA: TGTGCCAGCAGTGAAGGGTACAGGGACACTGAAGCTTTCTTT; CDR3 protein: CASSEGYRDTEAFF
clone size: few; V gene: TRBV6-2/TRBV6-3; J gene: TRBJ2-1; D gene: -; CDR3 DNA: TGTGCCAGCAGGGACTTTGCCTACAATGAGCAGTTCTTC; CDR3 protein: CASRDFAYNEQFF
clone size: many; V gene: TRBV27; J gene: TRBJ1-1; D gene: -; CDR3 DNA: TGTGCCACCGGTTGGGGTGGGAACACTGAAGCTTTCTTT; CDR3 protein: CATGWGGNTEAFF
clone size: many; V gene: TRBV7-2; J gene: TRBJ1-1; D gene: -; CDR3 DNA: TGTGCCAGCAGCAATGAGATGAACACTGAAGCTTTCTTT; CDR3 protein: CASSNEMNTEAFF
clone size: few; V gene: TRBV6-6; J gene: TRBJ2-1; D gene: TRBD2; CDR3 DNA: TGTGCCAGCAGTTACGCTAGCGGGAGGGCCCCCTACAATGAGCAGTTCTTC; CDR3 protein: CASSYASGRAPYNEQFF
clone size: few; V gene: TRBV20-1; J gene: TRBJ2-1; D gene: -; CDR3 DNA: TGCAGTGCTAGTGCCCTAGACAATGAGCAGTTCTTC; CDR3 protein: CSASALDNEQFF
clone size: once; V gene: TRBV18; J gene: TRBJ1-6; D gene: -; CDR3 DNA: TGTGCCAGCTCACCAGGGTCGGATTCACCCCTCCACTTT; CDR3 protein: CASSPGSDSPLHF
clone size: -; V gene: TRBV19; J gene: TRBJ1-2; D gene: -; CDR3 DNA: TGTGCCAGTAGTATGGGACTTATCTATGGCTACACCTTC; CDR3 protein: CASSMGLIYGYTF
clone size: many; V gene: TRBV7-2; J gene: TRBJ1-1; D gene: -; CDR3 DNA: TGTGCCAGCAGCTTCCAAGGTGTGACGAACACTGAAGCTTTCTTT; CDR3 protein: CASSFQGVTNTEAFF
clone size: few; V gene: TRBV11-2; J gene: TRBJ2-3; D gene: TRBD2; CDR3 DNA: TGTGCCAGCAGCTTAGTAGCGGGAGATGTTCTTAGCACAGATACGCAGTATTTT; CDR3 protein: CASSLVAGDVLSTDTQYF
clone size: many; V gene: TRBV7-2; J gene: TRBJ2-7; D gene: -; CDR3 DNA: TGTGCCAGCAGCTTAGCCAGTTTAAGCTACGAGCAGTACTTC; CDR3 protein: CASSLASLSYEQYF
clone size: few; V gene: TRBV7-9; J gene: TRBJ2-5; D gene: -; CDR3 DNA: TGTGCCAGCAGCTTATGGGAGCTGGGGGAGACCCAGTACTTC; CDR3 protein: CASSLWELGETQYF
clone size: -; V gene: TRBV9; J gene: TRBJ2-3; D gene: TRBD2; CDR3 DNA: TGTGCCAGCAGCGTAGGGCCCCTAAGCGGGGGGGCACCAGATACGCAGTATTTT; CDR3 protein: CASSVGPLSGGAPDTQYF
clone size: many; V gene: TRBV7-2; J gene: TRBJ1-2; D gene: -; CDR3 DNA: TGTGCCAGCAGCTCTAGATCCGAAGGTTCTCGGGGCTACACCTTC; CDR3 protein: CASSSRSEGSRGYTF
clone size: -; V gene: TRBV11-2; J gene: TRBJ1-3; D gene: -; CDR3 DNA: TGTGCCAGCAGCCCTCCTCCCATTGGGTCTGGAAACACCATATATTTT; CDR3 protein: CASSPPPIGSGNTIYF
clone size: -; V gene: TRBV7-9; J gene: TRBJ2-7; D gene: TRBD1; CDR3 DNA: TGTGCCAGCAGCTTATCCCTCGGACAGGAGTCCTACGAGCAGTACTTC; CDR3 protein: CASSLSLGQESYEQYF
clone size: -; V gene: TRBV11-3; J gene: TRBJ1-6; D gene: TRBD1; CDR3 DNA: TGTGCCAGCAGCTTAGAAAGGACAGGTTCACCCCTCCACTTT; CDR3 protein: CASSLERTGSPLHF
clone size: many; V gene: TRBV5-6; J gene: TRBJ2-3; D gene: -; CDR3 DNA: TGTGCCAGCAGGGGCCCAAATCCCCCAGATACGCAGTATTTT; CDR3 protein: CASRGPNPPDTQYF
clone size: many; V gene: TRBV7-6; J gene: TRBJ1-1; D gene: TRBD1; CDR3 DNA: TGTGCCAGCAGCTTAGGAACAGGGGGTCAAGCTTTCTTT; CDR3 protein: CASSLGTGGQAFF
clone size: many; V gene: TRBV7-8; J gene: TRBJ1-6; D gene: -; CDR3 DNA: TGTGCCAGCAGCCGGACGGGGGAATCACCCCTCCACTTT; CDR3 protein: CASSRTGESPLHF
clone size: few; V gene: TRBV5-1; J gene: TRBJ2-7; D gene: -; CDR3 DNA: TGCGCCAGCAGCCCCTCCCCCGGGCCCTTCTACGAGCAGTACTTC; CDR3 protein: CASSPSPGPFYEQYF
clone size: few; V gene: TRBV7-8; J gene: TRBJ2-2; D gene: -; CDR3 DNA: TGTGCCAGCAGCTTAGATCGCAGAACCGGGGAGCTGTTTTTT; CDR3 protein: CASSLDRRTGELFF
clone size: few; V gene: TRBV28; J gene: TRBJ2-5; D gene: TRBD1; CDR3 DNA: TGTGCCAGCAGTTTGGGACAGGAAGAGACCCAGTACTTC; CDR3 protein: CASSLGQEETQYF
clone size: -; V gene: TRBV6-5; J gene: TRBJ2-1; D gene: -; CDR3 DNA: TGTGCCAGCAGTTACTCTACGACTGAGCGGTTCCCTGATCGATATGAGCAGTTCTTC; CDR3 protein: CASSYSTTERFPDRYEQFF
clone size: many; V gene: TRBV7-2; J gene: TRBJ2-7; D gene: -; CDR3 DNA: TGTGCCAGCAGCTTCCACGGGGGGCATGGATACGAGCAGTACTTC; CDR3 protein: CASSFHGGHGYEQYF
clone size: few; V gene: TRBV5-1; J gene: TRBJ1-6; D gene: -; CDR3 DNA: TGCGCCAGCAGCTTGAGGGGCGCCACCAATTCACCCCTCCACTTT; CDR3 protein: CASSLRGATNSPLHF
clone size: -; V gene: TRBV15; J gene: TRBJ1-1; D gene: -; CDR3 DNA: TGTGCCACCAGCAGAGGGGGGAACACTGAAGCTTTCTTT; CDR3 protein: CATSRGGNTEAFF
clone size: few; V gene: TRBV7-2; J gene: TRBJ2-5; D gene: -; CDR3 DNA: TGTGCCAGCAGCTCCCTTACCCCTCAGACCCAGTACTTC; CDR3 protein: CASSSLTPQTQYF
clone size: many; V gene: TRBV2; J gene: TRBJ1-1; D gene: TRBD1; CDR3 DNA: TGTGCCAGCAGCCGACAGGGTCCTGAAGCTTTCTTT; CDR3 protein: CASSRQGPEAFF
clone size: -; V gene: TRBV4-3; J gene: TRBJ2-7; D gene: -; CDR3 DNA: TGCGCCAGCAGCCAAGGCCTCAAACGCGTCACCTACGAGCAGTACTTC; CDR3 protein: CASSQGLKRVTYEQYF
clone size: many; V gene: TRBV7-2; J gene: TRBJ1-4; D gene: TRBD1; CDR3 DNA: TGTGCCAGCAGCCCAGCTCAGGGGGGGAATGAAAAACTGTTTTTT; CDR3 protein: CASSPAQGGNEKLFF
clone size: -; V gene: TRBV12-3/TRBV12-4; J gene: TRBJ2-3; D gene: TRBD2; CDR3 DNA: TGTGCCAGCAGCCTGTCAGCGGGGGACCCCACAGATACGCAGTATTTT; CDR3 protein: CASSLSAGDPTDTQYF
clone size: many; V gene: TRBV7-2; J gene: TRBJ2-7; D gene: -; CDR3 DNA: TGTGCCAGCAGCTTAGATCGAGCCTCCTACGAGCAGTACTTC; CDR3 protein: CASSLDRASYEQYF
clone size: few; V gene: TRBV4-3; J gene: TRBJ2-7; D gene: TRBD2; CDR3 DNA: TGCGCCAGCAGCCAATTTACTAGCGGAACCTACGAGCAGTACTTC; CDR3 protein: CASSQFTSGTYEQYF
clone size: few; V gene: TRBV7-9; J gene: TRBJ2-1; D gene: -; CDR3 DNA: TGTGCCAGCAGCTTAATCAGGGACAATGAGCAGTTCTTC; CDR3 protein: CASSLIRDNEQFF
clone size: few; V gene: TRBV5-1; J gene: TRBJ2-5; D gene: -; CDR3 DNA: TGCGCCAGCGGAGTGGACAAGAAAGGAGAGACCCAGTACTTC; CDR3 protein: CASGVDKKGETQYF
clone size: few; V gene: TRBV28; J gene: TRBJ2-5; D gene: TRBD2; CDR3 DNA: TGTGCCAGCAGTATACATAGCGGGGGGGCAGAGACCCAGTACTTC; CDR3 protein: CASSIHSGGAETQYF
clone size: -; V gene: TRBV6-2/TRBV6-3; J gene: TRBJ1-1; D gene: -; CDR3 DNA: TGTGCCAGCAGCCCACAGGAGGACACTGAAGCTTTCTTT; CDR3 protein: CASSPQEDTEAFF
clone size: -; V gene: TRBV12-3/TRBV12-4; J gene: TRBJ2-5; D gene: -; CDR3 DNA: TGTGCCAGCAGGCCACTTGGAGAGACCCAGTACTTC; CDR3 protein: CASRPLGETQYF